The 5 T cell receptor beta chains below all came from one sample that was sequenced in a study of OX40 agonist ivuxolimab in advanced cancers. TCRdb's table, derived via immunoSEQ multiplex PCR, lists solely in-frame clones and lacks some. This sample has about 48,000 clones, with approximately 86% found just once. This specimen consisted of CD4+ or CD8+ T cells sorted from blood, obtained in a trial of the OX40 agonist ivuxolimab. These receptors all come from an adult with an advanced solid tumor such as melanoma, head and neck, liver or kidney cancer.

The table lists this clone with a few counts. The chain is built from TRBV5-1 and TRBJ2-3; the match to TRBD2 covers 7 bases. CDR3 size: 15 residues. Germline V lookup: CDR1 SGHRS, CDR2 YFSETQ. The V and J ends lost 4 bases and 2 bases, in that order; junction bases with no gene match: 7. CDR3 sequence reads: CASSLSGTFTDTQYF. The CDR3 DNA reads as TGCGCCAGCAGCCTGAGCGGGACCTTCACAGATACGCAGTATTTT. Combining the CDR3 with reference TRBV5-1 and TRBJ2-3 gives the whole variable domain KAGVTQTPRYLIKTRGQQVTLSCSPISGHRSVSWYQQTPGQGLQFLFEYFSETQRNKGNFPGRFSGRQFSNSRSEMNVSTLELGDSALYLCASSLSGTFTDTQYFGPGTRLTVL.

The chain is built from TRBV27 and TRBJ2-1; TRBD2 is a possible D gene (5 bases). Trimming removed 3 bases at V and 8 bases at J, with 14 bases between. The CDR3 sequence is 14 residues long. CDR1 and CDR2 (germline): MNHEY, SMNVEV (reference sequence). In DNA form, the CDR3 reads TGTGCCAGCAGTTTGTCGCTAGCTCGGGATGAGCAGTTCTTC. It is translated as CASSLSLARDEQFF.

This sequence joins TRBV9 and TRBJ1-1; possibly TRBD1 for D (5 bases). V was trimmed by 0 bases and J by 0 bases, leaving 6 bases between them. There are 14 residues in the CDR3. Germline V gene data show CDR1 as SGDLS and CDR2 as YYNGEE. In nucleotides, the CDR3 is TGTGCCAGCAGCGTAGGGGACCTGAACACTGAAGCTTTCTTT. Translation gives CASSVGDLNTEAFF.

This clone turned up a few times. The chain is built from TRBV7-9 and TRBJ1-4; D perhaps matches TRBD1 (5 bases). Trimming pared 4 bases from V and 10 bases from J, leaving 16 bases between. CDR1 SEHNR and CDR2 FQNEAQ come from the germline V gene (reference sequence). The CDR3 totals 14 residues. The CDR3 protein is CASSSGATDRKLFF. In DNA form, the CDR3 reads TGTGCCAGCAGCTCCGGGGCTACAGATAGAAAACTGTTTTTT.

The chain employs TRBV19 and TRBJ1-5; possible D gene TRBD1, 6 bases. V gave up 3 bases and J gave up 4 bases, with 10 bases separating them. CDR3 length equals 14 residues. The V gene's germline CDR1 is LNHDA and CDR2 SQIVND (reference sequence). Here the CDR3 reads CASSIQGRNQPQHF. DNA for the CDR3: TGTGCCAGTAGTATCCAGGGGCGAAATCAGCCCCAGCATTTT.